This record looks at one TCR beta chain sequence and its context. Its specificity is not known. Some clones are missing from TCRdb's copy, which holds only in-frame ones; the method was immunoSEQ multiplex PCR. Of 40,000 to 45,000 clones in the sample, about 90% were seen once. This specimen belongs to a study of OX40 agonist ivuxolimab in advanced cancers. Turning to the study itself: Patients receiving dose escalation had hepatocellular carcinoma, melanoma, renal cell or head and neck cancer. Study findings and constraints: With doses of 0.1 to 3.0 mg/kg, CD4+ and CD8+ blood T cells had undergone clonal expansion by week 6. CD8+ T cells showed, on average, more clonal expansion than CD4+ cells. No antigen was identified for the clonally expanded peripheral T cells.

Germline V gene data show CDR1 as SGHRS and CDR2 as YFSETQ. This CDR3 region has 14 residues. The V gene lost 4 bases and the J gene lost 3 bases, with 13 bases spanning the gap. The chain employs TRBV5-1 and TRBJ2-5, with D possibly TRBD2 on 5 matching bases. Material: CD4+ or CD8+ T cells sorted from blood, obtained in a trial of the OX40 agonist ivuxolimab. The receptor's source is an adult with an advanced solid tumor such as melanoma, head and neck, liver or kidney cancer. Here the CDR3 reads CASSPDYQKETQYF. The CDR3 DNA follows: TGCGCCAGCAGCCCCGACTACCAGAAAGAGACCCAGTACTTC.